The rows below give T cell receptor beta chains drawn from one sample of a study of T cell changes during pregnancy in multiple sclerosis. The assay was immunoSEQ multiplex PCR, and TCRdb's table has in-frame clones only and misses some. The sample lists roughly 57,000 clones, over 85% occurring once. Sample: CD8+ T cells from peripheral blood mononuclear cells, taken before pregnancy. The receptors were gathered from a female donor with multiple sclerosis, enrolled in a pregnancy study. Each CDR3 is given with its conserved first and last residue. The D gene is left open where the match is weak. Size is stated for part of the rows, as once, few or many counts, or as a class when the clone is expanded.

abundance: few
d_gene: TRBD1
v_gene: TRBV9
j_gene: TRBJ1-2
CDR3aa: CASSGRGRYYGYTF
CDR3nt: TGTGCCAGCAGCGGCAGGGGGAGATACTATGGCTACACCTTC

abundance: -
d_gene: TRBD2
v_gene: TRBV5-6
j_gene: TRBJ2-7
CDR3aa: CASTLGGNIYEQYF
CDR3nt: TGTGCCAGCACATTGGGGGGGAATATCTACGAGCAGTACTTC

abundance: once
d_gene: TRBD2
v_gene: TRBV4-3
j_gene: TRBJ2-5
CDR3aa: CASSQDFYGGLGETQYF
CDR3nt: TGCGCCAGCAGCCAAGATTTCTATGGGGGACTAGGTGAGACCCAGTACTTC

abundance: -
d_gene: -
v_gene: TRBV19
j_gene: TRBJ1-2
CDR3aa: CASSIPGVNYGYTF
CDR3nt: TGTGCCAGTAGTATTCCGGGGGTTAACTATGGCTACACCTTC

abundance: once
d_gene: TRBD2
v_gene: TRBV5-6
j_gene: TRBJ2-3
CDR3aa: CASSMAGGSTDTQYF
CDR3nt: TGTGCCAGCAGCATGGCGGGGGGGAGCACAGATACGCAGTATTTT

abundance: -
d_gene: -
v_gene: TRBV7-2
j_gene: TRBJ1-1
CDR3aa: CASSPTFERRTTEAFF
CDR3nt: TGTGCCAGCAGTCCTACCTTTGAAAGGAGGACCACTGAAGCTTTCTTT

abundance: -
d_gene: TRBD2
v_gene: TRBV4-1
j_gene: TRBJ2-5
CDR3aa: CASNPSGGASETQYF
CDR3nt: TGCGCCAGCAACCCAAGCGGGGGGGCGTCGGAGACCCAGTACTTC

abundance: -
d_gene: -
v_gene: TRBV6-6
j_gene: TRBJ1-1
CDR3aa: CASSPSPGMGTEAFF
CDR3nt: TGTGCCAGCAGTCCGAGTCCGGGGATGGGCACTGAAGCTTTCTTT

abundance: -
d_gene: TRBD1
v_gene: TRBV10-3
j_gene: TRBJ1-4
CDR3aa: CAISEVLPGQGNEKLFF
CDR3nt: TGTGCCATCAGTGAGGTTCTCCCGGGACAGGGGAATGAAAAACTGTTTTTT

abundance: medium-sized
d_gene: -
v_gene: TRBV13
j_gene: TRBJ1-6
CDR3aa: CASSSYRNDSPLHF
CDR3nt: TGTGCCAGCAGCTCCTACAGGAATGATTCACCCCTCCACTTT

abundance: -
d_gene: TRBD1
v_gene: TRBV9
j_gene: TRBJ2-2
CDR3aa: CASSVTLTGVNTGELFF
CDR3nt: TGTGCCAGCAGCGTAACGCTGACAGGGGTCAACACCGGGGAGCTGTTTTTT

abundance: -
d_gene: TRBD1
v_gene: TRBV12-5
j_gene: TRBJ2-2
CDR3aa: CASGLGQGRAGELFF
CDR3nt: TGTGCTAGTGGTCTAGGACAGGGGAGAGCCGGGGAGCTGTTTTTT

abundance: once
d_gene: TRBD1
v_gene: TRBV30
j_gene: TRBJ1-2
CDR3aa: CAGTGGGYGYTF
CDR3nt: TGTGCCGGGACAGGGGGAGGATATGGCTACACCTTC

abundance: once
d_gene: -
v_gene: TRBV5-1
j_gene: TRBJ1-2
CDR3aa: CASSPGGQGGYGYTF
CDR3nt: TGCGCCAGCAGCCCGGGAGGCCAGGGCGGCTATGGCTACACCTTC